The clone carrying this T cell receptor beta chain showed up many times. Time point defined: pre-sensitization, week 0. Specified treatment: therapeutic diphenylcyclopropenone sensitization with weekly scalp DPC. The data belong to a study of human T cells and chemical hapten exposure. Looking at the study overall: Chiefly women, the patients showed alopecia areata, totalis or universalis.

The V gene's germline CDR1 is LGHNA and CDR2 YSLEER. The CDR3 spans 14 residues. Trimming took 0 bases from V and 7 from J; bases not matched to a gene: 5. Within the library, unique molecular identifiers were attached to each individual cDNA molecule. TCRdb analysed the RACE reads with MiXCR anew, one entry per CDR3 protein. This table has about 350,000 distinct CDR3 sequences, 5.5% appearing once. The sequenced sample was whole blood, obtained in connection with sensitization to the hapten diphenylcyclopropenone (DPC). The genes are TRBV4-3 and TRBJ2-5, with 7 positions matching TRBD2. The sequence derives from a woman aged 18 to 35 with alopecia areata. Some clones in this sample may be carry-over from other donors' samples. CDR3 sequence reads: CASSQEHAGVTQYF. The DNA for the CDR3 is TGCGCCAGCAGCCAAGAGCACGCGGGGGTGACCCAGTACTTC.